Following are 23 T cell receptor beta chains from one sample sequenced in a study of cytomegalovirus exposure and HLA in healthy donors. The PCR contained 60 Vbeta and 13 Jbeta primers. Only in-frame clones appear in the TCRdb table, and some are missing; sequencing was by immunoSEQ multiplex PCR. The table includes approximately 160,000 clones, 84% detected once. The sequenced sample was PBMCs. Receptors were obtained from a young man in good health and CMV-seronegative.

V gene TRBV28 combines with J gene TRBJ2-7; 7 nucleotides match TRBD1. The germline CDR1 and CDR2 sequences are MDHEN and SYDVKM. V lost 6 bases and J lost 2; bases outside the gene matches: 16. The CDR3 loop spans 17 amino acids. The CDR3 DNA reads TGTGCCAGCAGCCTATTAAGGGCCCCGGGACAGCCCTACGAGCAGTACTTC. This gives the protein CASSLLRAPGQPYEQYF. The full variable domain, its missing parts supplied by reference TRBV28 and TRBJ2-7, is DVKVTQSSRYLVKRTGEKVFLECVQDMDHENMFWYRQDPGLGLRLIYFSYDVKMKEKGDIPEGYSVSREKKERFSLILESASTNQTSMYLCASSLLRAPGQPYEQYFGPGTRLTVT.

The J gene is TRBJ2-5, the V gene TRBV13, with 7 bases that match TRBD2. The closer fit of TRBJ2-7 to the DNA end suggests the J call may be wrong. This CDR3 has 17 residues. CDR1 and CDR2 (germline): PRHDT, FYEKMQ (reference sequence). As DNA, the CDR3 is TGTGCCAGCAGCGCGCTCGGGGGGATTTTAAGCTCCTACGAGCAGTACTTC. Its protein product is CASSALGGILSSYEQYF.

The chain uses TRBV5-1 and TRBJ2-5, with TRBD1 matching over 9 bases. The DNA matches TRBJ2-7 better at its end, which makes the J call doubtful. The CDR3 contains 15 residues. Germline CDR1 is SGHRS and CDR2 is YFSETQ. The CDR3: CASSERPGQGYEQYF. The CDR3 coding sequence is TGCGCCAGCAGCGAGAGGCCGGGACAGGGCTACGAGCAGTACTTC.

The chain carries TRBV19 and TRBJ1-5, with TRBD1 matching over 10 bases. This CDR3 comprises 16 residues. Germline values: CDR1 LNHDA, CDR2 SQIVND (reference sequence). Losses at the gene ends were 7 bases for V and 0 bases for J; bases not matched to a gene: 6. DNA for the CDR3: TGTGCCAGTAATACGGGGACAGGGGTTAGCAATCAGCCCCAGCATTTT. Translating gives CASNTGTGVSNQPQHF.

This chain links TRBV28 with TRBJ1-5, with D tentatively TRBD1 (5 bases). V was shortened by 5 bases and J by 5 bases, with 13 bases between the two germline ends. CDR3 length: 14 amino acids. Germline-derived CDR1 and CDR2 are MDHEN and SYDVKM. The DNA of the CDR3 is TGTGCCAGCAGTCGAGGCAGGGCGGATCAGCCCCAGCATTTT. It yields the protein CASSRGRADQPQHF.

The J gene is TRBJ2-3, the V gene TRBV29-1; perhaps TRBD2 as D (6 bases). The CDR3 is made up of 13 amino acids. The germline V and J ends were trimmed by 4 bases and 3 bases, with 11 bases remaining between them. Germline CDR1 and CDR2: SQVTM and ANQGSEA. CDR3 sequence reads: CSVAWGRTDTQYF. CDR3 sequence (DNA): TGCAGCGTTGCCTGGGGGAGGACAGATACGCAGTATTTT.

V gene TRBV5-1 combines with J gene TRBJ2-5; the match to TRBD2 covers 11 bases. The CDR3 has 17 amino acids. J was trimmed by 2 bases and V by 7 bases; bases with no gene match: 13. Germline V gene lookup returns CDR1 SGHRS and CDR2 YFSETQ. The CDR3 nucleotides are TGCGCCAGCTGCTGGGGTAGCGGGAGGGTCGGGCAAGAGACCCAGTACTTC. Translating it yields CASCWGSGRVGQETQYF. Filled out from reference TRBV5-1 and TRBJ2-5, the complete variable domain reads KAGVTQTPRYLIKTRGQQVTLSCSPISGHRSVSWYQQTPGQGLQFLFEYFSETQRNKGNFPGRFSGRQFSNSRSEMNVSTLELGDSALYLCASCWGSGRVGQETQYFGPGTRLLVL.

This sequence joins TRBV5-1 and TRBJ2-3, with no clear D. Germline CDR1 SGHRS, CDR2 YFSETQ. V was cut by 4 bases and J by 2 bases, with 17 bases left in between. This CDR3 spans 16 amino acids. The CDR3 DNA follows: TGCGCCAGCAGCCCGTTTGCTACCGCGTACACAGATACGCAGTATTTT. Protein product: CASSPFATAYTDTQYF. The full variable domain, in which reference TRBV5-1 and TRBJ2-3 provide the parts outside the CDR3, is KAGVTQTPRYLIKTRGQQVTLSCSPISGHRSVSWYQQTPGQGLQFLFEYFSETQRNKGNFPGRFSGRQFSNSRSEMNVSTLELGDSALYLCASSPFATAYTDTQYFGPGTRLTVL.

The chain couples TRBV19 to TRBJ1-1; D is undetermined. CDR1 is LNHDA, CDR2 SQIVND, per germline (reference sequence). Trimming stripped 11 bases from V and 3 bases from J, with 16 bases between. The CDR3 is made up of 13 amino acids. Here the CDR3 reads CACRRETYTEAFF. The CDR3 DNA is TGTGCCTGTCGGCGGGAGACCTACACTGAAGCTTTCTTT. The full variable domain, in which reference TRBV19 and TRBJ1-1 provide the parts outside the CDR3, is DGGITQSPKYLFRKEGQNVTLSCEQNLNHDAMYWYRQDPGQGLRLIYYSQIVNDFQKGDIAEGYSVSREKKESFPLTVTSAQKNPTAFYLCACRRETYTEAFFGQGTRLTVV.

The genes are TRBV2 and TRBJ2-7; D is ambiguous. V was pared by 4 bases and J by 2 bases, with 6 bases between. Germline V gene lookup returns CDR1 SNHLY and CDR2 FYNNEI. The CDR3 covers 12 residues. The CDR3 loop reads CASSGSAYEQYF. In DNA form, the CDR3 reads TGTGCCAGCAGTGGGTCAGCCTACGAGCAGTACTTC.

The V and J genes are TRBV6-6 and TRBJ1-5; tentatively, D is TRBD1 (6 bases). The V and J ends lost 2 bases and 2 bases respectively, with 13 bases between them. Per germline, CDR1 MNHNY and CDR2 SVGAGI (reference sequence). This CDR3 is 16 amino acids long. Written as DNA, the CDR3 is TGTGCCAGCAGTTACCGGACAGTTGGGCGCAATCAGCCCCAGCATTTT. This gives the protein CASSYRTVGRNQPQHF.

CDR3 DNA sequence: TGTGCCAGCAGCCGGGAGCTATTGAACATTCAGTACTTC. Protein sequence: CASSRELLNIQYF. The gene calls are TRBV11-3 and TRBJ2-4; possible D gene TRBD2, 6 bases. CDR1 is SGHNT and CDR2 is YENEEA in the germline V gene. V lost 5 bases and J lost 7, with 12 bases in between. The CDR3 length is 13 residues.

There are a few counts of this clone. This chain links TRBV5-1 with TRBJ2-5; 9 bases are shared with TRBD2. The V gene end was trimmed by 3 bases and the J gene end by 4 bases; junction bases not matched to a gene: 7. CDR1 SGHRS and CDR2 YFSETQ come from the germline V gene. This CDR3 comprises 15 residues. CDR3 in DNA: TGCGCCAGCAGCTATTGGCGAGCGGGGGGAGAGACCCAGTACTTC. Its protein product is CASSYWRAGGETQYF.

V usage is TRBV28 and J usage is TRBJ1-4; 10 nucleotides agree with TRBD1. V dropped 6 bases and J dropped 8; count of bases not matched to a gene: 9. The CDR3 consists of 15 residues. Germline V gene data show CDR1 as MDHEN and CDR2 as SYDVKM. The CDR3 loop reads CASRTSTGGWEKLFF. For the CDR3, the DNA is TGTGCCAGCAGGACATCGACAGGGGGCTGGGAAAAACTGTTTTTT.

The CDR3 reads CASSVGASYALYEQYF. CDR3 in DNA: TGTGCCAGCAGCGTAGGGGCTAGCTATGCCCTCTACGAGCAGTACTTC. The V gene is TRBV9, the J gene TRBJ2-7; D is possibly TRBD2 (5 bases). This CDR3 region has 16 residues. V was shortened by 0 bases and J by 3 bases, with 16 bases between the two germline ends. Germline V lookup: CDR1 SGDLS, CDR2 YYNGEE.

This clone showed up just once. The chain recombines TRBV30 with TRBJ2-1; D uncertain. This CDR3 is built from 14 residues. The V end lost 3 bases, the J end lost 16 bases, and 25 bases lay between the germline ends. In germline, CDR1 is GTSNPN, CDR2 SVGIG (reference sequence). The CDR3 DNA sequence: TGTGCCTGGAGCCATCCTTCTGCATGGGCTACAAAATTCTTC. This gives the protein CAWSHPSAWATKFF. The full variable domain, completed using reference TRBV30 and TRBJ2-1, is SQTIHQWPATLVQPVGSPLSLECTVEGTSNPNLYWYRQAAGRGLQLLFYSVGIGQISSEVPQNLSASRPQDRQFILSSKKLLLSDSGFYLCAWSHPSAWATKFFGPGTRLTVL.

V and J are TRBV2 and TRBJ1-5, with 8 positions matching TRBD1. Germline V gives CDR1 SNHLY, CDR2 FYNNEI. J was trimmed by 0 bases and V by 8 bases; bases with no gene match: 3. The CDR3 is made up of 14 amino acids. The CDR3 DNA follows: TGTGCCAGCGGGACAGGAAATAGCAATCAGCCCCAGCATTTT. Protein sequence: CASGTGNSNQPQHF.

The chain couples TRBV5-5 to TRBJ2-7, with D possibly TRBD1 on 5 matching bases. This CDR3 comprises 14 residues. CDR1 and CDR2 (germline): SGHKS, YYEKEE (reference sequence). Trimming left V 2 bases short and J 1 base short, with 10 bases between. The CDR3 coding sequence is TGTGCCAGCAGCTTCAGGCCAGGGTCCTACGAGCAGTACTTC. It encodes CASSFRPGSYEQYF.

Only a few counts were recorded for this clone. This rearrangement joins TRBV5-1 to TRBJ1-3; D is unclear. Germline V gene data show CDR1 as SGHRS and CDR2 as YFSETQ. V lost 4 bases, J lost 2 bases, and 7 bases lay in between. The CDR3 loop spans 13 amino acids. The CDR3 region has the DNA TGCGCCAGCAGCCCTGACACTGGAAACACCATATATTTT. Its protein is CASSPDTGNTIYF.

Worth noting for this clone: The identical CDR3 is also encoded by other nucleotide sequences in the sample. V and J are TRBV7-2 and TRBJ1-2; a weak D match, TRBD1 (5 bases). The germline V gene encodes CDR1 SGHTA and CDR2 FQGNSA. CDR3 length: 13 amino acids. Trimming shortened V by 4 bases and J by 4 bases, and 10 bases separated the two germline ends. CDR3 in amino acids: CASSSGLGYGYTF. The CDR3 nucleotides are TGTGCCAGCAGCTCGGGACTAGGCTATGGCTACACCTTC. Combining the CDR3 with reference TRBV7-2 and TRBJ1-2 gives the whole variable domain GAGVSQSPSNKVTEKGKDVELRCDPISGHTALYWYRQSLGQGLEFLIYFQGNSAPDKSGLPSDRFSAERTGGSVSTLTIQRTQQEDSAVYLCASSSGLGYGYTFGSGTRLTVV.

V is TRBV4-3 and J is TRBJ1-2, with D unclear. Between the trimmed V and J ends, which lost 1 base and 8 bases, there was a span of 14 bases. From germline, CDR1 is LGHNA and CDR2 YSLEER. The CDR3 has 14 residues. The CDR3 region is CASSQAWPGRGYTF. CDR3 DNA: TGCGCCAGCAGCCAAGCATGGCCTGGGCGCGGCTACACCTTC.

The chain joins TRBV20-1 to TRBJ2-3, with no clear D. V was cut by 4 bases and J by 4 bases, with 3 bases left in between. The CDR3 sequence is 10 residues long. Looked up from germline, CDR1 is DFQATT and CDR2 is SNEGSKA (reference sequence). The CDR3 nucleotides are TGCAGTGCTATAGCAGATACGCAGTATTTT. Protein sequence: CSAIADTQYF.

The chain employs TRBV28 and TRBJ2-7, with D possibly matching TRBD2 (5 bases). Germline V gene lookup returns CDR1 MDHEN and CDR2 SYDVKM. This CDR3 comprises 14 residues. Trimming removed 8 bases from V and 1 base from J, with 15 bases in between. CDR3 sequence: CASVGRRESYEQYF. CDR3 coding DNA: TGTGCCAGCGTGGGGAGAAGGGAGTCCTACGAGCAGTACTTC.